Following are 18 T cell receptor beta chains from one sample sequenced in a study of control samples from healthy donors and cancer patients. Some clones are missing from TCRdb's copy, which holds only in-frame ones; the method was immunoSEQ multiplex PCR. This table holds about 100,000 clones, around 85% found once. Sequencing was done on a sample of blood. All receptors come from a young man in good health.

This clone is a singleton in its sample. The J gene is TRBJ2-4, the V gene TRBV4-2; D unresolved. This CDR3 spans 15 amino acids. With 0 bases removed from V and 6 bases from J, the gap between germline ends came to 12 bases. CDR1 is LGHNA, CDR2 YNFKEQ, per germline. The CDR3 is CASSQDPLPPNIQYF. For the CDR3, the DNA is TGTGCCAGCAGCCAAGATCCACTCCCGCCAAACATTCAGTACTTC.

The chain carries TRBV28 and TRBJ1-4, with D unresolved. Germline CDR1 MDHEN, CDR2 SYDVKM. The CDR3 has 16 amino acids. Deletions cut 2 bases from V and 3 bases from J, with 13 bases between. CDR3 sequence (DNA): TGTGCCAGCAGTTTAGGTAGGGTCGCGGCTAATGAAAAACTGTTTTTT. Translation gives CASSLGRVAANEKLFF. Using reference TRBV28 and TRBJ1-4 for the parts outside the CDR3, the full variable domain is DVKVTQSSRYLVKRTGEKVFLECVQDMDHENMFWYRQDPGLGLRLIYFSYDVKMKEKGDIPEGYSVSREKKERFSLILESASTNQTSMYLCASSLGRVAANEKLFFGSGTQLSVL.

This rearrangement joins TRBV11-2 to TRBJ2-4; TRBD1 agrees at 8 bases. The V and J ends lost 0 bases and 15 bases, in that order; junction bases with no gene match: 13. The CDR3 has 15 amino acids. Germline V gene data show CDR1 as SGHAT and CDR2 as FQNNGV. The chain's CDR3 is CASSLDPGQGRLLYF. The CDR3 nucleotides read TGTGCCAGCAGCTTAGATCCCGGACAGGGCCGACTTCTGTACTTC.

The chain links TRBV5-5 to TRBJ1-6, with 10 bases matching TRBD1. Germline assignment: CDR1 SGHKS and CDR2 YYEKEE (reference sequence). J lost 10 bases, V lost 1 base, and 5 bases had no gene match. The CDR3 consists of 15 residues. The CDR3 spells CASSLRTGGRSPLHF. The CDR3 DNA reads TGTGCCAGCAGCTTGAGGACAGGGGGAAGGTCACCCCTCCACTTT.

The chain is built from TRBV30 and TRBJ1-2; tentative D call: TRBD1 (5 bases). This CDR3 region has 14 residues. Germline V gene sequence: CDR1 GTSNPN, CDR2 SVGIG (reference sequence). Trimming took 0 bases from V and 5 from J, leaving 13 bases between them. CDR3 in DNA: TGTGCCTGGAGTGTACATGGGGGGAGGTATGGCTACACCTTC. Protein: CAWSVHGGRYGYTF.

The chain is built from TRBV7-9 and TRBJ1-4; no clear D gene. Germline V gene lookup returns CDR1 SEHNR and CDR2 FQNEAQ (reference sequence). CDR3 length: 14 amino acids. Trimming removed 0 bases at V and 0 bases at J, with 2 bases between. The CDR3 DNA follows: TGTGCCAGCAGCTTAGCCTCAACTAATGAAAAACTGTTTTTT. Translation: CASSLASTNEKLFF.

This chain uses TRBV5-8 with TRBJ1-5; D is uncertain. Germline assignment: CDR1 SGHTS and CDR2 YDEGEE. CDR3 length equals 16 residues. The V and J ends lost 0 bases and 6 bases respectively, with 16 bases between them. The CDR3, as DNA: TGTGCCAGCAGCTTGGAGTTGGCTGGATATAGTCAGCCCCAGCATTTT. Translation: CASSLELAGYSQPQHF.

The J gene is TRBJ1-1, the V gene TRBV9, with TRBD1 as a possible D gene (5 bases). Germline lookup yields CDR1 SGDLS and CDR2 YYNGEE. With 4 bases removed from V and 3 bases from J, the gap between germline ends came to 10 bases. The CDR3 loop spans 13 amino acids. CDR3 DNA sequence: TGTGCCAGCAGCCGGGGAGGGGACACTGAAGCTTTCTTT. Amino acid sequence: CASSRGGDTEAFF.

The chain uses TRBV5-1 and TRBJ2-6; a possible D gene is TRBD1 (6 bases). Trimming cost V 0 bases and J 4 bases, with 11 bases left between them. The CDR3 has 16 amino acids. Germline lookup yields CDR1 SGHRS and CDR2 YFSETQ. The CDR3 sequence is CASSLAGAKGANVLTF. The CDR3 DNA reads as TGCGCCAGCAGCTTGGCAGGGGCTAAAGGGGCCAACGTCCTGACTTTC. Looking up the rest from reference TRBV5-1 and TRBJ2-6 gives the full variable domain: KAGVTQTPRYLIKTRGQQVTLSCSPISGHRSVSWYQQTPGQGLQFLFEYFSETQRNKGNFPGRFSGRQFSNSRSEMNVSTLELGDSALYLCASSLAGAKGANVLTFGAGSRLTVL.

The rearrangement links TRBV18 to TRBJ1-5; D call uncertain. There are 13 residues in the CDR3. Germline-derived CDR1 and CDR2 are KGHSH and LQKENI. Trimming removed 6 bases at V and 5 bases at J, with 11 bases between. DNA for the CDR3: TGTGCCAGCTCTTCAGACGGTCATCAGCCCCAGCATTTT. Translating gives CASSSDGHQPQHF.

V and J are TRBV7-9 and TRBJ1-2; 9 bases are a match to TRBD1. The germline gives CDR1 SEHNR, CDR2 FQNEAQ (reference sequence). The CDR3 loop spans 13 amino acids. With 1 base clipped from V and 8 bases from J, the junction kept 2 bases outside the gene matches. CDR3 bases: TGTGCCAGCAGCTTAGGGGACAGGGTCGGCTACACCTTC. This codes for CASSLGDRVGYTF.

The chain uses TRBV27 and TRBJ1-6; D not resolved. Trimming stripped 7 bases from V and 9 bases from J, with 16 bases between. This CDR3 spans 14 amino acids. From germline, CDR1 is MNHEY and CDR2 SMNVEV (reference sequence). The CDR3 DNA is TGTGCCAGCACCCTGGGAGGGCCGGGTTCACCCCTCCACTTT. Its translation is CASTLGGPGSPLHF.

The chain uses TRBV19 and TRBJ1-5; D unresolved. CDR1 is LNHDA, CDR2 SQIVND, per germline (reference sequence). This CDR3 contains 16 residues. The V and J ends lost 0 bases and 1 base respectively, with 10 bases between them. CDR3: CASSIDGVRSNQPQHF. CDR3 bases: TGTGCCAGTAGTATAGATGGAGTTCGGAGCAATCAGCCCCAGCATTTT.

This sequence joins TRBV2 and TRBJ1-5; 9 bases are a match to TRBD1. Trimming at V came to 6 bases and at J to 7 bases, leaving 7 bases not matched to a gene. Germline lookup yields CDR1 SNHLY and CDR2 FYNNEI. CDR3 length: 14 residues. DNA of the CDR3: TGTGCCAGCAGGGGGACAGGGATGGGACAGCCCCAGCATTTT. Encoded protein: CASRGTGMGQPQHF.

There are a few counts of this clone. The chain combines TRBV15 with TRBJ2-2; 11 bases fit TRBD2. J was trimmed by 5 bases and V by 3 bases; bases with no gene match: 2. Germline CDR1 reads LNHNV; CDR2 reads YYDKDF (reference sequence). CDR3 length equals 15 residues. The CDR3 protein is CATSRTSGTTGELFF. For the CDR3, the DNA is TGTGCCACCAGCAGGACTAGCGGGACTACCGGGGAGCTGTTTTTT. Based on the CDR3 plus reference TRBV15 and TRBJ2-2, the full variable domain is DAMVIQNPRYQVTQFGKPVTLSCSQTLNHNVMYWYQQKSSQAPKLLFHYYDKDFNNEADTPDNFQSRRPNTSFCFLDIRSPGLGDTAMYLCATSRTSGTTGELFFGEGSRLTVL.

The rearrangement joins TRBV6-1 to TRBJ1-2; D remains ambiguous. The length of the CDR3 is 15 residues. Per the germline V gene, CDR1 is MNHNS and CDR2 is SASEGT. Trimming took off 0 bases at V and 2 bases at J, with 10 bases between the two ends. The CDR3 sequence is CASSEATPRNYGYTF. CDR3 DNA sequence: TGTGCCAGCAGTGAAGCCACCCCGAGGAACTATGGCTACACCTTC.

This clone is a singleton in its sample. The V and J genes are TRBV24-1 and TRBJ1-1, with no clear D. V gave up 9 bases and J gave up 1 base, with 5 bases separating them. The CDR3 runs to 11 residues. Germline assignment: CDR1 KGHDR and CDR2 SFDVKD. CDR3 DNA sequence: TGTGCCACCCAAAAGAACACTGAAGCTTTCTTT. It specifies CATQKNTEAFF.

The V and J genes are TRBV2 and TRBJ2-7, with D perhaps TRBD1 (5 bases). This CDR3 has 13 amino acids. Trimming took 4 bases from V and 6 from J, leaving 13 bases between them. Germline values: CDR1 SNHLY, CDR2 FYNNEI. The CDR3, as DNA: TGTGCCAGCAGTGTGGCAGGGTTCGGCGAGCAGTACTTC. Its protein is CASSVAGFGEQYF.